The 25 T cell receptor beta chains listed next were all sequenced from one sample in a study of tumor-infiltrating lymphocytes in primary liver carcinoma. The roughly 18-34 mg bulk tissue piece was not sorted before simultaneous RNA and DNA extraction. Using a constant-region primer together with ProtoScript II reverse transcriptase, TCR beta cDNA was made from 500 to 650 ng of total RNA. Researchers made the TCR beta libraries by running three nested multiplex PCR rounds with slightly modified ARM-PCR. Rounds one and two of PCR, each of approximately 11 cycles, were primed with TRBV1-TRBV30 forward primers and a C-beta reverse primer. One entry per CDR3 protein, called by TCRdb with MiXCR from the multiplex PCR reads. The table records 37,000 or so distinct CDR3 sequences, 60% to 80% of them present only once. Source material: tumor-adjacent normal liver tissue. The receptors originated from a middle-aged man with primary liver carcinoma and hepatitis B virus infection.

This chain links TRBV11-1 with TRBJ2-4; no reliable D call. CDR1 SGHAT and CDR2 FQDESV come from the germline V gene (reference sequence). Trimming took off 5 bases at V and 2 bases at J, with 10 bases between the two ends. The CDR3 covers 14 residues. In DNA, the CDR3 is TGTGCCAGCAGCCCCCCCCTAACCAAAAACATTCAGTACTTC. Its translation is CASSPPLTKNIQYF.

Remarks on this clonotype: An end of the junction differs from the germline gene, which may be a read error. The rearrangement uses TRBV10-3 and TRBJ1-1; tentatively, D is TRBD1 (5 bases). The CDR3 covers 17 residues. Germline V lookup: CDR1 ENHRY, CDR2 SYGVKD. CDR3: CAISEPAGRVINTEASF. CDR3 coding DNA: TGTGCCATCAGTGAGCCTGCGGGACGGGTAATTAACACTGAAGCTTCCTTT.

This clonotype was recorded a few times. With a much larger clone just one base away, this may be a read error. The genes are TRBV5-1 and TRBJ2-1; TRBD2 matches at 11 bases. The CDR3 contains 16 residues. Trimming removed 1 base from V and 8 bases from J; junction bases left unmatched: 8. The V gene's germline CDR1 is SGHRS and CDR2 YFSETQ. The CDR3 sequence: CASSLIGTSGDHEQFF. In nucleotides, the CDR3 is TGCGCCAGCAGCTTGATAGGGACTAGCGGCGACCATGAGCAGTTCTTC.

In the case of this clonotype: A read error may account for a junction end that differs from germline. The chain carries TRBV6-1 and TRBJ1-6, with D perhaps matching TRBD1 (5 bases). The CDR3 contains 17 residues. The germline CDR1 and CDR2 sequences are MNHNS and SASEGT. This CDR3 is CASILGDPSSYNSPFHF. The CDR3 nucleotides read TGTGCCAGCATCCTCGGGGACCCGAGCTCCTATAATTCACCCTTCCACTTT.

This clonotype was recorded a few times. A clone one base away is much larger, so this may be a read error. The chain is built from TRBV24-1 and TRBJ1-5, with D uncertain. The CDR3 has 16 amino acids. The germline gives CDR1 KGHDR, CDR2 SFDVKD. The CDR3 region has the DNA TGTGCCACCAGTGACTCGACATTTGCGAGCAATCATCCCCAGCATTTT. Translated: CATSDSTFASNHPQHF.

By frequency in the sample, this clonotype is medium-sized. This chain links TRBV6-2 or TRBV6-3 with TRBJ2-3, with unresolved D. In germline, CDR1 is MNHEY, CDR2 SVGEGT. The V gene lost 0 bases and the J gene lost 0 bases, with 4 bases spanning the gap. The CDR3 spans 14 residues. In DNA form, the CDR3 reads TGTGCCAGCAGTTACTCGACTAGCACAGATACGCAGTATTTT. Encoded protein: CASSYSTSTDTQYF.

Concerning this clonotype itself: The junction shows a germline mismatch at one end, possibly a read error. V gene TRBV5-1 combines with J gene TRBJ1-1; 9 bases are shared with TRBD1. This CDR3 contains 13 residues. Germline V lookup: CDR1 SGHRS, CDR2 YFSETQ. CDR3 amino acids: CVSTLVTGGEAFF. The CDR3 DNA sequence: TGCGTCAGCACCTTGGTCACAGGGGGCGAAGCTTTCTTT.

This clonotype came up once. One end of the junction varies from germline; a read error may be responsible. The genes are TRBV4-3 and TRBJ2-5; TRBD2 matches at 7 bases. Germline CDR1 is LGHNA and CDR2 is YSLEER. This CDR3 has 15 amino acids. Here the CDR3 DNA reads TGCGCCAGCAGCCAATATCTAGCGGATGAAGAAACCCAGTACTTC. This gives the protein CASSQYLADEETQYF.

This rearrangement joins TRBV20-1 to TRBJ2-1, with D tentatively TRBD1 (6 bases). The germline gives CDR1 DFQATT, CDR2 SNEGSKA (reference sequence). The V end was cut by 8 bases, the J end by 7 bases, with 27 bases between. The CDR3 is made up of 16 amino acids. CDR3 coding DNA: TGCAGTTTTAGAGTCTACGGGCAGGGGAGAGAAAATGAGCAGTTCTTC. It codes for CSFRVYGQGRENEQFF.

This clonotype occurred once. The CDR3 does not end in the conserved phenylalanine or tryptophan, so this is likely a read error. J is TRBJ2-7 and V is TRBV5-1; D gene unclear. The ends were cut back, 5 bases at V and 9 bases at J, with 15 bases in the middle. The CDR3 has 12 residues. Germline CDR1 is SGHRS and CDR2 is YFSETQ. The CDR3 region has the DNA TGCGCCAGCAGACATACCGTCGACGTGCAGTACCTC. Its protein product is CASRHTVDVQYL.

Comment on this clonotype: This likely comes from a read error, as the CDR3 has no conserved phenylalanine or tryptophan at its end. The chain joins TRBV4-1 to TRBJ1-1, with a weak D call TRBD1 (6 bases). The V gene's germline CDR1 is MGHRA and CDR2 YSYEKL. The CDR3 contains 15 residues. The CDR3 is CASSPSWGQNTEAFS. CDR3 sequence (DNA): TGTGCCAGCAGCCCATCCTGGGGACAGAACACTGAAGCTTTCTCT.

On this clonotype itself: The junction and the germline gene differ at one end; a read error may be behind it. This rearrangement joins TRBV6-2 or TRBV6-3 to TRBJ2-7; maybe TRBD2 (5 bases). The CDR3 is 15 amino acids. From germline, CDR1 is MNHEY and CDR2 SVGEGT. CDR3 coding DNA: TGTGCCAGCAGCCTTGGGGTAGCGCGGTCCTACAAGCAGTACTTC. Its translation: CASSLGVARSYKQYF.

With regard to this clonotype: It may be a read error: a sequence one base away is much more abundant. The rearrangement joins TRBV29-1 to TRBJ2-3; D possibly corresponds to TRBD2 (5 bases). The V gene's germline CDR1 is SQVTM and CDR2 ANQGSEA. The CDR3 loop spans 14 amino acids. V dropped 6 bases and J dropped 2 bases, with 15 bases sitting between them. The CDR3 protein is CSVDRTSNTDTQYF. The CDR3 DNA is TGCAGCGTCGACCGAACTAGTAACACAGATACGCAGTATTTT.

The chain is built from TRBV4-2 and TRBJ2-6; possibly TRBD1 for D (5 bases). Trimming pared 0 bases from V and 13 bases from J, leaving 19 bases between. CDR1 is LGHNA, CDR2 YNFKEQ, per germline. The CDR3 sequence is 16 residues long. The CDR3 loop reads CASSQEAGSGARVLTF. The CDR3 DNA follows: TGTGCCAGCAGCCAAGAAGCAGGCTCTGGGGCCAGGGTCCTGACTTTC.

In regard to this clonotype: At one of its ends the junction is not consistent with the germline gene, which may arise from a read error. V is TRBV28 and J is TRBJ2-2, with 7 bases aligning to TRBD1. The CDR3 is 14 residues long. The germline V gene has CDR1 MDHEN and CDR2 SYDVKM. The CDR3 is CASKATGTTGELLF. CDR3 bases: TGTGCCAGCAAGGCGACAGGGACCACCGGGGAGCTGCTTTTT.

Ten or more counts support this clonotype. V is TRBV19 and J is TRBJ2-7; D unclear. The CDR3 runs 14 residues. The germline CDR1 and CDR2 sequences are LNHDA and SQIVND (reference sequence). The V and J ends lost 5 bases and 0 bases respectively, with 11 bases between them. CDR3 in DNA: TGTGCCAGTAGTTCGTCGACCAGCTCCTACGAGCAGTACTTC. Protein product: CASSSSTSSYEQYF.

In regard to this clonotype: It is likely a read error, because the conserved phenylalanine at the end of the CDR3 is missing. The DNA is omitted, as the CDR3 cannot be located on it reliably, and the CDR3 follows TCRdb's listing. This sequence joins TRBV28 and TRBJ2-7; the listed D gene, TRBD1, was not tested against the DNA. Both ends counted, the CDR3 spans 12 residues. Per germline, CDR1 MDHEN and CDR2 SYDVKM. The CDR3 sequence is CASRPLQAEQCS.

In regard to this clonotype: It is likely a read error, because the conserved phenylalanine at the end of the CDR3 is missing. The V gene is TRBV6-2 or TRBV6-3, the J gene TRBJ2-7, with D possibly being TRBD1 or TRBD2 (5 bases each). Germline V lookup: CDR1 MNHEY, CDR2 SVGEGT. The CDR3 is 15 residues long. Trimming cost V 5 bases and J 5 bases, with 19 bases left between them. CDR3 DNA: TGTGCCAGCAGTGCCATTGGGGGAGCCGAACACGAGCAGTACTCC. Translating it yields CASSAIGGAEHEQYS.

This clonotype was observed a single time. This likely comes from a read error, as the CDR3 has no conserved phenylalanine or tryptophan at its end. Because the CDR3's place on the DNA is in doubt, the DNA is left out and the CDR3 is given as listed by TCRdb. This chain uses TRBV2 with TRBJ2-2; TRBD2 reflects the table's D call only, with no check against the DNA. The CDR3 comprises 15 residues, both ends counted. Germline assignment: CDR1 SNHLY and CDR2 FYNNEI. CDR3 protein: CARSEIGRNTGELFL.

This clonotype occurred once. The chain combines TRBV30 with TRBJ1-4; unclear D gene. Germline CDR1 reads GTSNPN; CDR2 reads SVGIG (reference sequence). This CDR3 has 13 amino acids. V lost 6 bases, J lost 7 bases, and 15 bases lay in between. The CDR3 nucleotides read TGTGCCTGTAGTAACCAGAGACGTGAAAAACTGTTTTTT. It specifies CACSNQRREKLFF. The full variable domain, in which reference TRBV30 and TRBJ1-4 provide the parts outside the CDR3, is SQTIHQWPATLVQPVGSPLSLECTVEGTSNPNLYWYRQAAGRGLQLLFYSVGIGQISSEVPQNLSASRPQDRQFILSSKKLLLSDSGFYLCACSNQRREKLFFGSGTQLSVL.

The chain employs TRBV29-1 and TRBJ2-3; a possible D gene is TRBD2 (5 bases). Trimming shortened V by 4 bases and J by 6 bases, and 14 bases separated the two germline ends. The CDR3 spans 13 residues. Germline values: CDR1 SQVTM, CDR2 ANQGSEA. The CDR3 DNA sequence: TGCAGCGTTGGCGTGGGAGTATACGATACGCAGTATTTT. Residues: CSVGVGVYDTQYF.

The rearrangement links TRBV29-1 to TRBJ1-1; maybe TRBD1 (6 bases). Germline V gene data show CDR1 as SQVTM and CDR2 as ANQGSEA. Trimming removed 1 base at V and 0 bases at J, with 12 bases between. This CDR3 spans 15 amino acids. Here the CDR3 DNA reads TGCAGCGTTGAAGGAAGGGACACTGTGAACACTGAAGCTTTCTTT. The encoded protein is CSVEGRDTVNTEAFF.

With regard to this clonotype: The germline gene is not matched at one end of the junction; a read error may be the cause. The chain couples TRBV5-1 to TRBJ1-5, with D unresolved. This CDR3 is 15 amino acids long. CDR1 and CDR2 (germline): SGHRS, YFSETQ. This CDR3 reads CTSSLVPGGNQPQHF. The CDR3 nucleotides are TGCACCAGCAGCTTGGTTCCGGGTGGGAACCAGCCCCAGCATTTT.

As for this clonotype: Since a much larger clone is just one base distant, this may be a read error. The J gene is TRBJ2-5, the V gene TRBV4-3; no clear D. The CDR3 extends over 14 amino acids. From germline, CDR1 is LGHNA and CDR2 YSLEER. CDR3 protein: CTSSQEEYLETQYF. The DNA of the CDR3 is TGCACCAGCAGCCAAGAGGAGTACTTGGAGACCCAGTACTTC.

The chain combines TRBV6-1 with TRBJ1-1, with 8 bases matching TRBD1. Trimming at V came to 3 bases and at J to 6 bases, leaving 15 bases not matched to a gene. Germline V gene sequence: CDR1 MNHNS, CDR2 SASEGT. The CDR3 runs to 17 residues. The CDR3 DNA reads TGTGCCAGCAGTGAGGGTAAAGGGCAGGGGGCTAACCCTGAAGCTTTCTTT. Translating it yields CASSEGKGQGANPEAFF.